Presented here are 21 T cell receptor beta chains from one specimen sequenced in a study of ipilimumab plus nivolumab after autologous stem cell transplantation. This table comes from immunoSEQ multiplex PCR, and its TCRdb copy is limited to in-frame clones, with some not included. Among fewer than 25,000 clones listed, roughly four fifths were seen once. Sequencing was performed on PBMCs, taken in a trial of ipilimumab plus nivolumab as post-transplant consolidation. The receptors stem from a male donor with diffuse large B-cell lymphoma.

The V and J genes are TRBV30 and TRBJ2-3; 15 bases map to TRBD2. The CDR3 extends over 17 amino acids. Germline V gene sequence: CDR1 GTSNPN, CDR2 SVGIG (reference sequence). V gave up 0 bases and J gave up 2 bases; unmatched junction bases: 3. DNA for the CDR3: TGTGCCTGGAGTGTAGGGACTAGCGGGGGGTTCACAGATACGCAGTATTTT. It is translated as CAWSVGTSGGFTDTQYF.

J is TRBJ1-1 and V is TRBV5-1; TRBD1 might be the D (5 bases). The CDR3 loop spans 14 amino acids. With 4 bases removed from V and 6 bases from J, the gap between germline ends came to 16 bases. Looked up from germline, CDR1 is SGHRS and CDR2 is YFSETQ. The CDR3 loop is CASSEWDPWAEAFF. The CDR3 DNA reads TGCGCCAGCAGCGAATGGGACCCATGGGCTGAAGCTTTCTTT.

The V gene is TRBV2, the J gene TRBJ1-4, with no clear D. The CDR3 spans 15 residues. V dropped 6 bases and J dropped 0 bases, with 11 bases sitting between them. Looked up from germline, CDR1 is SNHLY and CDR2 is FYNNEI. The CDR3 coding sequence is TGTGCCAGCAGCAAGAACGGTCCAACTAATGAAAAACTGTTTTTT. This translates into CASSKNGPTNEKLFF.

In regard to this clone: At one end the junction does not follow the germline gene, possibly because of a read error. This chain links TRBV9 with TRBJ2-1; no firm D call. The length of the CDR3 is 15 residues. From germline, CDR1 is SGDLS and CDR2 YYNGEE. The CDR3 loop is CASSAVGGSNNELFF. The CDR3 DNA reads as TGTGCCAGCAGCGCAGTGGGTGGCAGCAACAATGAGCTGTTCTTC.

In this sample, this clone turned up once. DNA for the CDR3: TGTGCCAGCAGTCGGGACCAGGCGGATACGCAGTATTTT. It is translated as CASSRDQADTQYF. This chain links TRBV2 with TRBJ2-3; either TRBD1 or TRBD2 may fit D (5 bases each). This CDR3 is 13 amino acids long. In germline, CDR1 is SNHLY, CDR2 FYNNEI. V was clipped by 5 bases and J by 6 bases, with 12 bases between them.

The rearrangement uses TRBV7-2 and TRBJ2-3, with 8 nucleotides matching TRBD1. There are 14 residues in the CDR3. V trimming: 8 bases; J trimming: 6 bases; junction bases outside the gene matches: 10. The germline gives CDR1 SGHTA, CDR2 FQGNSA. The CDR3 loop reads CASVGQGASDTQYF. The CDR3 region has the DNA TGTGCCAGCGTTGGGCAGGGGGCTAGTGATACGCAGTATTTT.

CDR3 nucleotides: TGTGCCAGCAGCGATGGGACAGGTGTTGTGTTTTCACCCCTCCACTTT. It translates to CASSDGTGVVFSPLHF. The J gene is TRBJ1-6, the V gene TRBV5-4; 8 bases are a match to TRBD1. This CDR3 region has 16 residues. The trim removed 4 bases at V and 9 bases at J, leaving 12 bases unmatched. CDR1 SGHNT and CDR2 YYREEE come from the germline V gene (reference sequence).

J is TRBJ1-1 and V is TRBV6-5; 7 bases match TRBD1. Trimming cost V 6 bases and J 1 base; bases outside gene matches: 5. Germline CDR1 and CDR2: MNHEY and SVGAGI. This CDR3 comprises 14 residues. DNA for the CDR3: TGTGCCAGCAGAACTACAGGGGAGAACACTGAAGCTTTCTTT. This sequence encodes CASRTTGENTEAFF.

The chain joins TRBV30 to TRBJ2-5, with 10 bases lining up with TRBD1. CDR3 length equals 13 residues. The ends lost 5 bases at V and 5 bases at J; junction bases unmatched: 5. Germline values: CDR1 GTSNPN, CDR2 SVGIG (reference sequence). CDR3 DNA: TGTGCCTGGGACAGGGGGCGTGGGGAGACCCAGTACTTC. Translation: CAWDRGRGETQYF.

CDR3 coding DNA: TGTGCCAGCAGCTTTTTGACAGGGGTGTCCTACGAGCAGTACTTC. This translates into CASSFLTGVSYEQYF. The chain has TRBV7-3 and TRBJ2-7; 8 nucleotides match TRBD1. The CDR3 length is 15 residues. V trimming: 3 bases; J trimming: 1 base; junction bases outside the gene matches: 5. CDR1 is SGHTA, CDR2 FQGTGA, per germline.

The genes are TRBV13 and TRBJ2-5; the match to TRBD2 covers 12 bases. Germline V CDR1 and CDR2: PRHDT, FYEKMQ (reference sequence). The V segment lost 4 bases and the J segment 4 bases; nucleotides outside the gene matches: 10. The CDR3 length is 17 residues. CDR3 nucleotides: TGTGCCAGCAGCTCACGACTAGCGGGGGCCCTCGGAGAGACCCAGTACTTC. Its protein product is CASSSRLAGALGETQYF.

The rearrangement uses TRBV27 and TRBJ2-3, with 11 bases identical to TRBD2. The V segment lost 6 bases and the J segment 0 bases; nucleotides outside the gene matches: 14. The length of the CDR3 is 19 residues. Germline CDR1 MNHEY, CDR2 SMNVEV (reference sequence). This CDR3 is CASRFSGGAIVQSTDTQYF. CDR3 DNA sequence: TGTGCCAGCAGATTTAGCGGGGGGGCCATCGTTCAGAGCACAGATACGCAGTATTTT.

The chain employs TRBV5-1 and TRBJ2-3; 10 positions agree with TRBD2. V shed 4 bases and J 0 bases; nucleotides not matched to a gene: 14. The CDR3 loop spans 19 amino acids. Per the germline V gene, CDR1 is SGHRS and CDR2 is YFSETQ. CDR3: CASSLGASGGQPSTDTQYF. The CDR3 coding sequence is TGCGCCAGCAGCCTCGGGGCTAGCGGGGGCCAACCGAGCACAGATACGCAGTATTTT.

This chain links TRBV7-9 with TRBJ2-3, with D perhaps TRBD2 (6 bases). The CDR3 is made up of 15 amino acids. V lost 1 base, J lost 0 bases, and 8 bases lay in between. The V gene's germline CDR1 is SEHNR and CDR2 FQNEAQ (reference sequence). CDR3 sequence (DNA): TGTGCCAGCAGCTTAGTCAGCGGGAGCACAGATACGCAGTATTTT. It codes for CASSLVSGSTDTQYF. Filled out from reference TRBV7-9 and TRBJ2-3, the complete variable domain reads DTGVSQNPRHKITKRGQNVTFRCDPISEHNRLYWYRQTLGQGPEFLTYFQNEAQLEKSRLLSDRFSAERPKGSFSTLEIQRTEQGDSAMYLCASSLVSGSTDTQYFGPGTRLTVL.

The chain carries TRBV12-5 and TRBJ2-5; D gene unclear. The CDR3 consists of 14 residues. Germline assignment: CDR1 LGHNT and CDR2 FRNRAP. V lost 1 base and J 0 bases, leaving 6 bases between the germline ends. The CDR3 coding sequence is TGTGCTAGTGGTTTGGGGACCAACCAAGAGACCCAGTACTTC. Translated, it gives CASGLGTNQETQYF.

Here the CDR3 reads CASSYSWTGTNIQYF. CDR3 sequence (DNA): TGTGCCAGCAGTTACTCCTGGACAGGGACGAACATTCAGTACTTC. The genes are TRBV6-5 and TRBJ2-4, with 8 bases identical to TRBD1. V lost 0 bases and J lost 7; bases outside the gene matches: 5. Germline CDR1 and CDR2: MNHEY and SVGAGI. This CDR3 has 15 residues.

This sequence joins TRBV5-1 and TRBJ2-3; a possible D gene is TRBD2 (7 bases). CDR1 and CDR2 from the germline V gene are SGHRS and YFSETQ. CDR3 size: 15 residues. V lost 0 bases and J lost 5, with 13 bases in between. The CDR3 nucleotides read TGCGCCAGCAGCTTGGTTTCGGGGGGCGAAGATACGCAGTATTTT. This codes for CASSLVSGGEDTQYF.

Regarding this clone: One end of the junction is discordant with germline, which a read error may explain. This rearrangement joins TRBV29-1 to TRBJ2-3; 9 nucleotides match TRBD2. The V gene's germline CDR1 is SQVTM and CDR2 ANQGSEA. There are 15 residues in the CDR3. The CDR3 DNA reads TGCAGCGTGGAAGGGAGCGGGGGGCACACAGATACGCAGTATTTT. Translating gives CSVEGSGGHTDTQYF.

V and J are TRBV6-5 and TRBJ2-5, with 13 nucleotides matching TRBD2. The last part of the DNA fits TRBJ2-7 better; the J call may be wrong. From germline, CDR1 is MNHEY and CDR2 SVGAGI. CDR3 length equals 14 residues. The CDR3 spells CASSYGTSGVEQYF. DNA of the CDR3: TGTGCCAGCAGTTACGGGACTAGCGGGGTCGAGCAGTACTTC.

The V and J genes are TRBV11-3 and TRBJ2-7, with D hard to call. This CDR3 spans 11 amino acids. V was trimmed by 2 bases and J by 3 bases, leaving 2 bases between them. Germline V gene data show CDR1 as SGHNT and CDR2 as YENEEA. CDR3 coding DNA: TGTGCCAGCAGCTTATTCTACGAGCAGTACTTC. Residues: CASSLFYEQYF.

V and J are TRBV7-2 and TRBJ1-1; TRBD1 matches 7 bases. From germline, CDR1 is SGHTA and CDR2 FQGNSA. The CDR3 loop spans 15 amino acids. After removal of 5 bases from V and 0 bases from J, the junction contained 6 bases not matched to a gene. The CDR3 DNA reads TGTGCCAGCAGCCCGATGACAGGGTTGAACACTGAAGCTTTCTTT. This sequence encodes CASSPMTGLNTEAFF.